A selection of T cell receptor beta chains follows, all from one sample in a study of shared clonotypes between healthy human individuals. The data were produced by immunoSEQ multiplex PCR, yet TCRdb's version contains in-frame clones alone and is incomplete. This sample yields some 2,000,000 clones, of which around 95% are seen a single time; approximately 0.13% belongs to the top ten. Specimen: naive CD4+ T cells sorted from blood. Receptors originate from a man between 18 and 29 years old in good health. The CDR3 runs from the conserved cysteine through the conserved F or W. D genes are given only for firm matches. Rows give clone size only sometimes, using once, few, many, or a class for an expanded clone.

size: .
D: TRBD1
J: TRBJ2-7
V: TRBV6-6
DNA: TGTGCCAGCAGTTACTTCGACAGGGGCTCCTACGAGCAGTACTTC
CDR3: CASSYFDRGSYEQYF

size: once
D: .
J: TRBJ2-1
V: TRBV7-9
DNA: TGTGCCAGCAGCTTAGTTAGTAATGAGCAGTTCTTC
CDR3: CASSLVSNEQFF

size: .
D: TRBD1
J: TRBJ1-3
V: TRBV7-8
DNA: TGTGCCAGCAGCTTTTTTTTTCAGGGACAGAGCTCTGGAAACACCATATATTTT
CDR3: CASSFFFQGQSSGNTIYF

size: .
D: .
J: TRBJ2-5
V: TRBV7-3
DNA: TGTGCCAGCAGCTTAAATATGGAAGAGACCCAGTACTTC
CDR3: CASSLNMEETQYF

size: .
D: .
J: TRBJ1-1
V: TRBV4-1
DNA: TGCGCCAGCAGCCAGCGGTATGAGAACACTGAAGCTTTCTTT
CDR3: CASSQRYENTEAFF

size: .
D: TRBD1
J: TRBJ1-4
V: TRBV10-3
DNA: TGTGCCATCAGTGAGACAGGGGAGAAACTGTTTTTT
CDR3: CAISETGEKLFF

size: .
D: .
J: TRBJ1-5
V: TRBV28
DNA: TGTGCCAGCACCCAAGGGGGTAGCAATCAGCCCCAGCATTTT
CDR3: CASTQGGSNQPQHF

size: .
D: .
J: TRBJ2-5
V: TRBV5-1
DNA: TGCGCCAGCAGCTTGGTCCGACTAGAGAGTTCCAAAGAGACCCAGTACTTC
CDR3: CASSLVRLESSKETQYF

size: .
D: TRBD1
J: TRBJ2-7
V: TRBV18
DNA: TGTGCCAGCTCAGCCGGGACAGGGGGCCAGGGCGAGCAGTACTTC
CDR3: CASSAGTGGQGEQYF

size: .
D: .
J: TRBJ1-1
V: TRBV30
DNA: TGTGCCTGGAGTCAGGGGACATACACTGAAGCTTTCTTT
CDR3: CAWSQGTYTEAFF

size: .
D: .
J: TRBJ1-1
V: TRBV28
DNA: TGTGCCAGCAGTTTCCCCGCAGCGAACACTGAAGCTTTCTTT
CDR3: CASSFPAANTEAFF

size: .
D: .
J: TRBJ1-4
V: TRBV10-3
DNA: TGTGCCATCAGTGAGTCGGGAGGGCAAAATGAAAAACTGTTTTTT
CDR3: CAISESGGQNEKLFF

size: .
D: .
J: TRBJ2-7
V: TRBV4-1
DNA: TGCGCCAGCAGCCAAGATCTTTTGAGCTCCTACGAGCAGTACTTC
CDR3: CASSQDLLSSYEQYF

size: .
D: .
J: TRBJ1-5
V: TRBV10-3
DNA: TGTGCCATCAGCCCGGGGGGGACCTCTTACGGGGGCAATCAGCCCCAGCATTTT
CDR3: CAISPGGTSYGGNQPQHF

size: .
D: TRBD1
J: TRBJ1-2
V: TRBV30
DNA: TGTGCCTGGATCAGGGACAGGGGGCGCGAAAGCTATGGCTACACCTTC
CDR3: CAWIRDRGRESYGYTF

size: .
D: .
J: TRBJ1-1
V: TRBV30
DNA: TGTGCCTGGAGTGTACTGGGGGGGCTCCTGAACACTGAAGCTTTCTTT
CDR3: CAWSVLGGLLNTEAFF

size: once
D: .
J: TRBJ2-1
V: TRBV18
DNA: TGTGCCAGCTCACCAGACATGAATGGTGAGCAGTTCTTC
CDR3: CASSPDMNGEQFF

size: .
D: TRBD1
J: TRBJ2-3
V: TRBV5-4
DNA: TGTGCCAGCAGCCTTGACAGGGGGCGGGATACGCAGTATTTT
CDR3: CASSLDRGRDTQYF

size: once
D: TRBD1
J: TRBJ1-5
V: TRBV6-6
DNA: TGTGCCAGCAGAGGACAGGGGGGGCGGCCCCAGCATTTT
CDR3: CASRGQGGRPQHF

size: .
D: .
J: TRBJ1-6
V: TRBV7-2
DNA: TGTGCCAGCAGCTTAGCCGGGAATTCACCCCTCCACTTT
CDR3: CASSLAGNSPLHF

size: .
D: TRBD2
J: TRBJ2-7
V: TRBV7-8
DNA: TGTGCCAGCAGCTACCCGGGAGGGTACGAGCAGTACTTC
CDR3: CASSYPGGYEQYF

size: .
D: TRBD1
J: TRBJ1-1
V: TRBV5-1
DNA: TGCGCCAGCAGTTTTTCAGACAGGGGAACCACTGAAGCTTTCTTT
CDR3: CASSFSDRGTTEAFF

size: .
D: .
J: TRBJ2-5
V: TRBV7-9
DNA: TGTGCCAGCAGCTTAGTATCGGGCCCTATACAAGAGACCCAGTACTTC
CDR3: CASSLVSGPIQETQYF

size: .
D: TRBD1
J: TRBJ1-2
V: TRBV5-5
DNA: TGTGCCAGCAGCTTACGGACAGGTGGGGCACCTTATGGCTACACCTTC
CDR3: CASSLRTGGAPYGYTF

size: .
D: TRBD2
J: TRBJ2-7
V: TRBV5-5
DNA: TGTGCCAGCAGCTTCTCTAGCGGGATCTACGAGCAGTACTTC
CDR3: CASSFSSGIYEQYF

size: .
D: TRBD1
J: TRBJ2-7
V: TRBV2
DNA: TGTGCCAGCTGGGACCTCCCGGGACAGGGGTCCTACGAGCAGTACTTC
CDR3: CASWDLPGQGSYEQYF

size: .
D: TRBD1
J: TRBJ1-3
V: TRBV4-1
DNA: TGCGCCAGCAGCCAACCTTCCGGGACAGGGGTTACCGGAAACACCATATATTTT
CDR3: CASSQPSGTGVTGNTIYF

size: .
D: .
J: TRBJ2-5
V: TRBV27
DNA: TGTGCCAGCAGTTTATGGGGGCTAGCCAATCCACAAGAGACCCAGTACTTC
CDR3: CASSLWGLANPQETQYF

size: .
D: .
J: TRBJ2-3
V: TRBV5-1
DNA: TGCGCCAGCAGCTTGGGGCGGGGACTCGGCACAGATACGCAGTATTTT
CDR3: CASSLGRGLGTDTQYF

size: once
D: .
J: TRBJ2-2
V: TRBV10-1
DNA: TGCGCCAGCAGTGTGGATCGTGGGGGGACCGGGGAGCTGTTTTTT
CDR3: CASSVDRGGTGELFF

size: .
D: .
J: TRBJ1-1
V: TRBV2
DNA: TGTGCCAGCAGGGGCGGACAGCAGAACACTGAAGCTTTCTTT
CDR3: CASRGGQQNTEAFF

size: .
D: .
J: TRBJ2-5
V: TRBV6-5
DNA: TGTGCCAGCAGTTACTGGGGAGAGACCCAGTACTTC
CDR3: CASSYWGETQYF

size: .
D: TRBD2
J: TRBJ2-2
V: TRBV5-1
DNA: TGCGCCAGCAGCGTGGTAGCGGGAGCAGCCGGGGAGCTGTTTTTT
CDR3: CASSVVAGAAGELFF

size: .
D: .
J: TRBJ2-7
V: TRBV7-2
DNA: TGTGCCAGCAGCCCCGAATACGAGCAGTACTTC
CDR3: CASSPEYEQYF

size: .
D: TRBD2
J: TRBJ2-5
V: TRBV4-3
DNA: TGCGCCAGCAGCCCTGCGGGAGGGATAGAGACCCAGTACTTC
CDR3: CASSPAGGIETQYF

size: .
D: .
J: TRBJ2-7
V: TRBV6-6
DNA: TGTGCCAGCAGTTACTCTCGGGACGCCTACGAGCAGTACTTC
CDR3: CASSYSRDAYEQYF

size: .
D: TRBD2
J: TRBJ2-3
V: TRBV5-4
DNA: TGTGCCAGCAGCCCGACTAGCGGGACCACAGATACGCAGTATTTT
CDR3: CASSPTSGTTDTQYF

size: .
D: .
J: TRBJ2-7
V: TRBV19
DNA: TGTGCCAGTAGTAGGGAAAAGGGTCGGCCCTACGAGCAGTACTTC
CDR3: CASSREKGRPYEQYF

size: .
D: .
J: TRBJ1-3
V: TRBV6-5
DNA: TGTGCCAGCAGAATAACAGGGAGCACCGGAAACACCATATATTTT
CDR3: CASRITGSTGNTIYF

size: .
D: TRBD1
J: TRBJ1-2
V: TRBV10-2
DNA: TGCGCCAGCAGTGAGTCGGGACAGGGATATGGCTACACCTTC
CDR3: CASSESGQGYGYTF

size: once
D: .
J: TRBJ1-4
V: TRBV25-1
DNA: TGTGCCAGCAGTGAGTGGAGGGTGGGTGCAACTAATGAAAAACTGTTTTTT
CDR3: CASSEWRVGATNEKLFF

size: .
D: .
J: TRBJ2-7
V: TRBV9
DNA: TGTGCCAGCAGCGCGGGGGTCTCCTACGAGCAGTACTTC
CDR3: CASSAGVSYEQYF

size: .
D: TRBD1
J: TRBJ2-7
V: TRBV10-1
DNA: TGCGCCAGCAGTGAGTCGGGGACAGGGGTTATCTACGAGCAGTACTTC
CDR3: CASSESGTGVIYEQYF

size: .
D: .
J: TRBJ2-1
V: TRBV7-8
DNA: TGTGCCAGCAGCGTAGATCTCTCCAAAAACAATGAGCAGTTCTTC
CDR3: CASSVDLSKNNEQFF

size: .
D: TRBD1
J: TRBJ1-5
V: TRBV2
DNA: TGTGCCAGCAGCGCTCAGGGGGCCCCGGGGCAGCCCCAGCATTTT
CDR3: CASSAQGAPGQPQHF

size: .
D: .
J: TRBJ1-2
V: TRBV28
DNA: TGTGCCAGCAGCTTGCAAAACTATGGCTACACCTTC
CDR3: CASSLQNYGYTF

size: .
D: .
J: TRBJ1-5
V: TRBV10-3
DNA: TGTGCCATCAAGGGGTCTAGCAATCAGCCCCAGCATTTT
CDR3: CAIKGSSNQPQHF

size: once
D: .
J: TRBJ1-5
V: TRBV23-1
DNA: TGCGCCAGCAGTCACCCGGATAGCAATCAGCCCCAGCATTTT
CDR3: CASSHPDSNQPQHF

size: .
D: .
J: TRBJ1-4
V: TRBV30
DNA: TGTGCCTGGAGTGCGGAGGGGCGCCGGAATGAAAAACTGTTTTTT
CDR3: CAWSAEGRRNEKLFF

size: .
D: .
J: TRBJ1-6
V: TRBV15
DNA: TGTGCCACCAGCAGAGAAAAGGTCAGGGCAGTATCGCCCCTCCACTTT
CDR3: CATSREKVRAVSPLHF

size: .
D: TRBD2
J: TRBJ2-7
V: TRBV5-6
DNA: TGTGCCAGCAGCTTAGGCGGGGGCTACGAGCAGTACTTC
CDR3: CASSLGGGYEQYF

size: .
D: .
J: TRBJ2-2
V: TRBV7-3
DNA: TGTGCCAGCAGCCCTTGGAAGGGAGCGAACACCGGGGAGCTGTTTTTT
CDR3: CASSPWKGANTGELFF

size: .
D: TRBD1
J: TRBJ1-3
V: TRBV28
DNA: TGTGCCAGCAGTTTTCAGGGGGGCTCTGGAAACACCATATATTTT
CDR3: CASSFQGGSGNTIYF

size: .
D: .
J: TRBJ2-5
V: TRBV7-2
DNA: TGTGCCAGCAGCCCCCGGGCTCGGGCGGGGGAGACCCAGTACTTC
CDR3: CASSPRARAGETQYF

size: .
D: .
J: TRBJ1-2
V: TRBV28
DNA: TGTGCCAGCAGCTTGGTAGGGGAGGGCTATGGCTACACCTTC
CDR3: CASSLVGEGYGYTF

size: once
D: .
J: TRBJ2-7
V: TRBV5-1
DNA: TGCGCCAGCAGCTTGGGGCAAGTCTACGAGCAGTACTTC
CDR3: CASSLGQVYEQYF

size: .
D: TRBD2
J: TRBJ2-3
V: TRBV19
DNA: TGTGCCAGTAGTCTAGTACGGGCGGGAGTGGGCGCAGATACGCAGTATTTT
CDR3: CASSLVRAGVGADTQYF